Detailed here is one T cell receptor (beta chain). This entry belongs to a study of blood T cell repertoires in COVID-19. CDR1 is SGHNT, CDR2 YYREEE, per germline (reference sequence). V lost 4 bases and J lost 6, with 14 bases in between. The CDR3 has 14 residues. The data were produced by immunoSEQ multiplex PCR, yet TCRdb's version contains in-frame clones alone and is incomplete. Among about 400,000 clones listed, over 75% were seen once. The receptor was isolated from a woman in her 40s with acute COVID-19. The V call is TRBV5-4, the J call TRBJ2-1; tentative D call: TRBD2 (6 bases). Material for sequencing was PBMCs or T cells enriched from blood (not recorded which). Here the CDR3 DNA reads TGTGCCAGCAGCAGAATTAGCGGTACCAATGAGCAGTTCTTC. Amino acids: CASSRISGTNEQFF.